This T cell receptor beta chain appears in the sequencing data of a study of TIL therapy for anti-PD-1-resistant metastatic lung cancer. Study background: Tumors had a median PD-L1 proportion score of about 6.6%. Most patients had lung adenocarcinoma.

V lost 6 bases and J lost 5, with 13 bases in between. CDR1 is MNHNS, CDR2 SASEGT, per germline. The CDR3 extends over 14 amino acids. Sequencing used immunoSEQ v3. Profiling relied on immunoSEQ multiplex PCR, and the TCRdb table lists in-frame clones only, not all of them. The sample has 2,500 or so clones; around 73% are singletons. Specified time point: pre-treatment sample, taken before nivolumab and TIL therapy. The tumor samples were excised metastases, mostly pleural nodules or supraclavicular lymph nodes. Patients then received nivolumab; progressors got lymphodepletion, TIL and IL-2. V and J are TRBV6-1 and TRBJ1-4; D call uncertain. Sequencing used tumor tissue, obtained at baseline. This sequence originates from a person aged 25 to 79 with non-small cell lung cancer. Some clones in this sample may be carry-over from other donors' samples. CDR3 residues: CASRPIGTNEKLFF. In nucleotides, the CDR3 is TGTGCCAGCAGGCCGATTGGAACAAATGAAAAACTGTTTTTT.